The 10 T cell receptor beta chains below all came from one sample that was sequenced in a study of Ad26.COV2.S vaccination and SARS-CoV-2 variants. The treatment denotes: 19 received Ad26.COV2.S at low or high dose, single or two shots; about 5 received placebo; per-sample allocation not given. Repertoires come from day 63 after the first vaccine or placebo injection. Sequencing was performed with immunoSEQ multiplex PCR; in TCRdb, only in-frame clones are kept and a portion is missing. This sample has roughly 510,000 clones, with approximately 90% found just once. The source material was peripheral blood, sampled in a trial of Ad26.COV2.S vaccine versus placebo. The receptors were sampled from a person aged 18-65 years who received the Ad26.COV2.S COVID-19 vaccine or a placebo.

The chain couples TRBV19 to TRBJ1-5, with unresolved D. The ends were cut back, 3 bases at V and 4 bases at J, with 16 bases in the middle. CDR3 size: 16 residues. Per the germline V gene, CDR1 is LNHDA and CDR2 is SQIVND (reference sequence). As DNA, the CDR3 is TGTGCCAGTAGTATTGTTTCGGTGGGAGGGAATCAGCCCCAGCATTTT. This codes for CASSIVSVGGNQPQHF.

The chain carries TRBV6-1 and TRBJ2-7, with 7 bases aligning to TRBD1. CDR3 length equals 17 residues. With 0 bases clipped from V and 6 bases from J, the junction kept 14 bases outside the gene matches. Germline V gives CDR1 MNHNS, CDR2 SASEGT. The CDR3 here is CASSEARDSVSLPEQYF. The CDR3 DNA reads as TGTGCCAGCAGTGAAGCCCGGGACAGCGTAAGTCTTCCCGAGCAGTACTTC.

V gene TRBV3-1 (or the pseudogene TRBV3-2) combines with J gene TRBJ2-5; the match to TRBD2 covers 7 bases. The CDR3 totals 17 residues. Trimming removed 1 base from V and 5 bases from J; junction bases left unmatched: 13. Germline assignment: CDR1 LGHDT and CDR2 YNNKEL (reference sequence). Here the CDR3 reads CASSQVSGGGKGETQYF. In DNA, the CDR3 is TGTGCCAGCAGCCAAGTTTCCGGGGGAGGGAAGGGGGAGACCCAGTACTTC.

This clone was recorded only once. This chain links TRBV4-1 with TRBJ2-2, with 8 bases matching TRBD2. Germline V gene lookup returns CDR1 MGHRA and CDR2 YSYEKL. The CDR3 consists of 18 residues. Unmatched junction bases numbered 12, after V lost 3 bases and J lost 3 bases. The CDR3 nucleotides are TGCGCCAGCAGCCACTCAGCGGGAGCCAGGACGGACACCGGGGAGCTGTTTTTT. Its protein product is CASSHSAGARTDTGELFF.

V and J are TRBV6-2 or TRBV6-3 and TRBJ1-2, with D hard to call. This CDR3 is built from 15 residues. The germline V gene has CDR1 MNHEY and CDR2 SVGEGT. Trimming pared 2 bases from V and 4 bases from J, leaving 14 bases between. The CDR3 loop is CASSYGSLTSYGYTF. DNA of the CDR3: TGTGCCAGCAGTTACGGGTCGCTAACTTCCTATGGCTACACCTTC.

The genes are TRBV6-5 and TRBJ2-1, with unresolved D. Trimming took off 8 bases at V and 5 bases at J, with 4 bases between the two ends. The CDR3 is 10 residues long. Per the germline V gene, CDR1 is MNHEY and CDR2 is SVGAGI. The CDR3 reads CASGHNEQFF. The CDR3 region has the DNA TGTGCCAGCGGGCACAATGAGCAGTTCTTC.

This clone occurred once. V and J are TRBV28 and TRBJ2-2; D possibly uses TRBD1 or TRBD2 (5 bases each). Trimming shortened V by 6 bases and J by 5 bases, and 22 bases separated the two germline ends. The germline gives CDR1 MDHEN, CDR2 SYDVKM. The CDR3 sequence is 17 residues long. The CDR3 is CASRTPPWGSVTGELFF. DNA of the CDR3: TGTGCCAGCAGGACACCTCCGTGGGGGAGTGTGACCGGGGAGCTGTTTTTT.

The genes are TRBV10-3 and TRBJ1-3; no clear D gene. V was pared by 8 bases and J by 0 bases, with 11 bases between. This CDR3 spans 14 amino acids. CDR1 ENHRY and CDR2 SYGVKD come from the germline V gene. CDR3 sequence: CAISRAGSGNTIYF. The CDR3 bases are TGTGCCATCTCTCGGGCGGGCTCTGGAAACACCATATATTTT.

In this sample, this clone turned up many times. The chain has TRBV9 and TRBJ2-7; D not resolved. The CDR3 covers 13 residues. Trimming removed 3 bases from V and 6 bases from J, with 13 bases in between. Germline V lookup: CDR1 SGDLS, CDR2 YYNGEE. CDR3 coding DNA: TGTGCCAGCAGCGATCACCCCACGGGCGAGCAGTACTTC. Translated: CASSDHPTGEQYF.

This clone was seen once. The chain is built from TRBV15 and TRBJ2-6, with D possibly being TRBD1 (6 bases). Germline-derived CDR1 and CDR2 are LNHNV and YYDKDF (reference sequence). The V end was cut by 0 bases, the J end by 3 bases, with 12 bases between. The CDR3 has 17 amino acids. The CDR3 loop is CATSRDLGGRGANVLTF. Written as DNA, the CDR3 is TGTGCCACCAGCAGAGATCTTGGGGGCCGTGGGGCCAACGTCCTGACTTTC.